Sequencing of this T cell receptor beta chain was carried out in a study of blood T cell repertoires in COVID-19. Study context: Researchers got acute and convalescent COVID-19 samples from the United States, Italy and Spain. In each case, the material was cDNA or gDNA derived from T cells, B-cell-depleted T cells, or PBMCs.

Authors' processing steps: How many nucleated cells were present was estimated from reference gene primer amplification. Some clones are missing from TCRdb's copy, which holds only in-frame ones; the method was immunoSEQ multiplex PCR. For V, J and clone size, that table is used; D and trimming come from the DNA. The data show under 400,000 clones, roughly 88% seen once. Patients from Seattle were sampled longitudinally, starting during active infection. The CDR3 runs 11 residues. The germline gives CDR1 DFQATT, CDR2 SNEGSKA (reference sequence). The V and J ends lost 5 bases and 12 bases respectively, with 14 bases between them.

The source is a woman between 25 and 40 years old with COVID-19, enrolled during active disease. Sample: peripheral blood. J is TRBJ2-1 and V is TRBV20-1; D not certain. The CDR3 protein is CSAEHSELQFF. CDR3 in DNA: TGCAGTGCTGAGCACTCCGAGCTGCAGTTCTTC.